What follows are 14 T cell receptor beta chains derived from one specimen sequenced in a study of blood T cell repertoires in COVID-19 (dated by TCRdb to the early 2020s). Library preparation used the immunoSEQ multiplex PCR assay. This immuneACCESS table, as held by TCRdb, lists in-frame sequences with V and J called but not all clones. Of the missing ones, under half trace to an unresolved V gene in checked studies; the others have no known cause. Recorded for this sample are 200,000 to 250,000 clones; around 86% of them occurred a single time. The biggest ten clones account for 4% to 4.5% of the sample. Sequencing was performed on peripheral blood. Receptor source: a man aged 45 to 65 with acute or convalescent COVID-19.

The genes are TRBV6-1 and TRBJ1-4; 8 bases align to TRBD1. V dropped 3 bases and J dropped 6; count of bases not matched to a gene: 3. The CDR3 loop spans 14 amino acids. The germline CDR1 and CDR2 sequences are MNHNS and SASEGT. The chain's CDR3 is CASSDGTGYEKLFF. The CDR3 DNA sequence: TGTGCCAGCAGTGACGGGACAGGCTATGAAAAACTGTTTTTT.

The chain uses TRBV28 and TRBJ2-7, with 11 bases identical to TRBD2. After removal of 6 bases from V and 6 bases from J, the junction contained 10 bases not matched to a gene. The length of the CDR3 is 15 residues. The germline V gene has CDR1 MDHEN and CDR2 SYDVKM. CDR3 in amino acids: CASSFELAGGIEQYF. In nucleotides, the CDR3 is TGTGCCAGCAGCTTTGAGCTAGCGGGGGGTATCGAGCAGTACTTC.

This chain links TRBV11-2 with TRBJ2-1; 7 nucleotides align to TRBD1. After removal of 5 bases from V and 7 bases from J, the junction contained 8 bases not matched to a gene. The CDR3 spans 14 residues. Germline V lookup: CDR1 SGHAT, CDR2 FQNNGV. CDR3: CASSRQGIGNEQFF. CDR3 bases: TGTGCCAGCAGCAGACAGGGTATAGGAAATGAGCAGTTCTTC.

The V and J genes are TRBV9 and TRBJ1-1, with a tentative D call TRBD1 (6 bases). This CDR3 contains 17 residues. Germline CDR1 SGDLS, CDR2 YYNGEE. V was trimmed by 3 bases and J by 1 base, leaving 19 bases between them. The CDR3 loop is CASSAGFYRDENTEAFF. The DNA for the CDR3 is TGTGCCAGCAGCGCCGGATTCTACAGGGACGAGAACACTGAAGCTTTCTTT.

This clone was picked up one time. The J gene is TRBJ2-1, the V gene TRBV20-1, with 13 bases that match TRBD2. Germline V gene lookup returns CDR1 DFQATT and CDR2 SNEGSKA (reference sequence). Trimming cost V 6 bases and J 3 bases; bases outside gene matches: 17. This CDR3 has 19 amino acids. CDR3 residues: CSASGLGTSGVGGYNEQFF. CDR3 nucleotide sequence: TGCAGTGCCAGTGGCTTAGGGACTAGCGGGGTTGGAGGCTACAATGAGCAGTTCTTC.

The genes are TRBV7-2 and TRBJ1-2; 7 nucleotides match TRBD1. Germline loops: CDR1 SGHTA, CDR2 FQGNSA. The V segment lost 1 base and the J segment 0 bases; nucleotides outside the gene matches: 11. This CDR3 is built from 18 residues. The CDR3 nucleotides read TGTGCCAGCAGCTTAGTAAGACAGGGAGAGGCGTCTAACTATGGCTACACCTTC. Protein sequence: CASSLVRQGEASNYGYTF.

The chain employs TRBV10-2 and TRBJ2-5, with D possibly TRBD1 on 5 matching bases. Trimming shortened V by 4 bases and J by 4 bases, and 13 bases separated the two germline ends. The CDR3 totals 14 residues. Per germline, CDR1 WSHSY and CDR2 SAAADI. The CDR3: CASSVRQGGETQYF. DNA of the CDR3: TGCGCCAGCAGTGTGCGGCAGGGTGGAGAGACCCAGTACTTC.

The rearrangement joins TRBV6-5 to TRBJ2-7; D not resolved. CDR1 MNHEY and CDR2 SVGAGI come from the germline V gene. Trimming stripped 2 bases from V and 0 bases from J, with 8 bases between. This CDR3 is built from 14 residues. CDR3 amino acids: CASSYRRLSYEQYF. The CDR3 nucleotides read TGTGCCAGCAGTTACCGCAGGCTCTCCTACGAGCAGTACTTC.

This clone was seen just once. The rearrangement joins TRBV5-6 to TRBJ1-6; 7 bases align to TRBD1. V dropped 4 bases and J dropped 0; count of bases not matched to a gene: 4. The CDR3 sequence is 16 residues long. CDR1 is SGHDT, CDR2 YYEEEE, per germline. CDR3: CASSRDSSSYNSPLHF. For the CDR3, the DNA is TGTGCCAGCAGCCGGGACAGTAGCTCCTATAATTCACCCCTCCACTTT.

V and J are TRBV19 and TRBJ1-2; D gene unclear. Trimming stripped 5 bases from V and 2 bases from J, with 9 bases between. Per the germline V gene, CDR1 is LNHDA and CDR2 is SQIVND (reference sequence). The CDR3 contains 13 residues. CDR3 residues: CASSLRENYGYTF. The CDR3 DNA reads as TGTGCCAGTAGTCTACGCGAGAACTATGGCTACACCTTC.

CDR3 sequence reads: CASSSASSYNSPLHF. In DNA, the CDR3 is TGTGCCAGCAGTTCCGCGAGCTCCTATAATTCACCCCTCCACTTT. V is TRBV27 and J is TRBJ1-6; D is unresolved. Trimming left V 4 bases short and J 0 bases short, with 7 bases between. The CDR3 has 15 residues. The V gene's germline CDR1 is MNHEY and CDR2 SMNVEV (reference sequence).

This chain joins TRBV7-9 and TRBJ1-3; tentatively, D is TRBD1 (5 bases). In germline, CDR1 is SEHNR, CDR2 FQNEAQ (reference sequence). The CDR3 is 14 residues long. The V gene lost 5 bases and the J gene lost 5 bases, with 13 bases spanning the gap. CDR3 sequence reads: CASSPQDIRNTIYF. DNA for the CDR3: TGTGCCAGCAGCCCCCAGGACATTAGAAACACCATATATTTT.

The V call is TRBV7-6, the J call TRBJ2-1, with 8 bases that match TRBD1. This CDR3 spans 16 amino acids. Germline CDR1 reads SGHVS; CDR2 reads FNYEAQ. V dropped 4 bases and J dropped 8; count of bases not matched to a gene: 13. CDR3 DNA: TGTGCCAGCAGCTCTCGTATGGACAGGGCGATCGATGAGCAGTTCTTC. Translating it yields CASSSRMDRAIDEQFF.

This clone was seen more than once but under ten times. CDR3 nucleotides: TGTGCCAGCAGTTCAGGGAACAATTCACCCCTCCACTTT. This sequence encodes CASSSGNNSPLHF. The chain is built from TRBV12-3 or TRBV12-4 and TRBJ1-6, with D perhaps TRBD1 (5 bases). The ends were cut back, 4 bases at V and 7 bases at J, with 8 bases in the middle. The CDR3 is 13 amino acids.